A single sample gave rise to the 29 T cell receptor beta chains below, sequenced in a study of blood T cell repertoires in COVID-19 (TCRdb year 2020). Library prep was done by the immunoSEQ multiplex PCR assay. TCRdb's version of the immuneACCESS table is confined to in-frame rearrangements and falls short of the full clone set. An unresolved V gene accounts for under half of the shortfall where checked; the remainder is of unknown origin. The sample contains over 200,000 clones, 83% of them found a single time. Around 5.4% of the sample lies in the top ten. The sample comprised peripheral blood. The source of these receptors is an older man with acute or convalescent COVID-19.

The J gene is TRBJ1-6, the V gene TRBV7-9, with D perhaps matching TRBD1 (5 bases). Trimming left V 4 bases short and J 5 bases short, with 21 bases between. The germline gives CDR1 SEHNR, CDR2 FQNEAQ (reference sequence). The CDR3 is 18 residues long. This CDR3 is CASSSPQDNSADNSPLHF. Here the CDR3 DNA reads TGTGCCAGCAGCTCACCACAGGACAACTCGGCCGATAATTCACCCCTCCACTTT.

This clone was counted between two and nine times. The V call is TRBV5-1, the J call TRBJ1-5, with D tentatively TRBD1 (5 bases). Deletions cut 4 bases from V and 7 bases from J, with 18 bases between. The germline gives CDR1 SGHRS, CDR2 YFSETQ. The CDR3 covers 15 residues. CDR3 DNA: TGCGCCAGCAGCCCCTCGGGGGTTCCGAGCCAGCCCCAGCATTTT. Translation: CASSPSGVPSQPQHF.

The chain recombines TRBV5-1 with TRBJ2-6; TRBD2 aligns across 12 bases. This CDR3 spans 19 amino acids. Germline CDR1 reads SGHRS; CDR2 reads YFSETQ. After removal of 4 bases from V and 0 bases from J, the junction contained 8 bases not matched to a gene. Here the CDR3 DNA reads TGCGCCAGCAGCGGAGGACTAGCGGGGTTCTACTCTGGGGCCAACGTCCTGACTTTC. Amino acids: CASSGGLAGFYSGANVLTF.

This rearrangement joins TRBV28 to TRBJ1-2; the match to TRBD1 covers 9 bases. Germline lookup yields CDR1 MDHEN and CDR2 SYDVKM. After removal of 6 bases from V and 4 bases from J, the junction contained 6 bases not matched to a gene. The CDR3 contains 14 residues. CDR3 bases: TGTGCCAGCAGCCCGGGACAGGGTCCCTATGGCTACACCTTC. It encodes CASSPGQGPYGYTF.

The J gene is TRBJ2-3, the V gene TRBV3-1 (or the pseudogene TRBV3-2), with TRBD2 matching 12 bases. Looked up from germline, CDR1 is LGHDT and CDR2 is YNNKEL (reference sequence). The V segment lost 0 bases and the J segment 4 bases; nucleotides outside the gene matches: 11. The CDR3 totals 19 residues. The CDR3 region has the DNA TGTGCCAGCAGCCAAGAACCCCCCGGACTAGCGGGAAGGGCAGATACGCAGTATTTT. It translates to CASSQEPPGLAGRADTQYF.

This chain connects TRBV2 to TRBJ1-1; D unresolved. This CDR3 spans 15 amino acids. CDR1 and CDR2 from the germline V gene are SNHLY and FYNNEI. Trimming left V 8 bases short and J 1 base short, with 17 bases between. CDR3 residues: CASRALLTANTEAFF. The CDR3, as DNA: TGTGCCAGCCGAGCCCTCCTAACAGCGAACACTGAAGCTTTCTTT.

The rearrangement uses TRBV24-1 and TRBJ2-5, with 10 bases aligning to TRBD1. V lost 0 bases, J lost 4 bases, and 7 bases stayed unmatched. This CDR3 has 17 amino acids. Germline CDR1 and CDR2: KGHDR and SFDVKD. The CDR3 sequence is CATSDLAGTGVRETQYF. The CDR3 nucleotides are TGTGCCACCAGTGATTTGGCGGGGACAGGGGTGCGAGAGACCCAGTACTTC.

The gene calls are TRBV28 and TRBJ2-7; D possibly corresponds to TRBD2 (7 bases). Trimming pared 7 bases from V and 4 bases from J, leaving 14 bases between. The CDR3 has 13 residues. Germline V lookup: CDR1 MDHEN, CDR2 SYDVKM. Written as DNA, the CDR3 is TGTGCCAGCACTTCGGGGGGACAATACGAGCAGTACTTC. Its protein product is CASTSGGQYEQYF.

The chain joins TRBV6-5 to TRBJ2-7, with a possible D match to TRBD1 (6 bases). V dropped 6 bases and J dropped 4 bases, with 13 bases sitting between them. CDR3 size: 13 residues. Germline V gene sequence: CDR1 MNHEY, CDR2 SVGAGI. The CDR3 reads CASSRGRGYEQYF. CDR3 bases: TGTGCCAGCAGCCGGGGCAGGGGTTACGAGCAGTACTTC.

V gene TRBV10-3 combines with J gene TRBJ2-5, with 16 bases that match TRBD2. Germline values: CDR1 ENHRY, CDR2 SYGVKD. The CDR3 covers 18 residues. J lost 1 base, V lost 2 bases, and 4 bases had no gene match. The CDR3 sequence is CAISEGTSGRAPQETQYF. CDR3 nucleotides: TGTGCCATCAGTGAGGGGACTAGCGGGAGGGCCCCCCAAGAGACCCAGTACTTC.

This chain connects TRBV24-1 to TRBJ2-2; a possible D gene is TRBD2 (5 bases). The V gene lost 6 bases and the J gene lost 1 base, with 11 bases spanning the gap. The V gene's germline CDR1 is KGHDR and CDR2 SFDVKD. This CDR3 has 15 residues. CDR3 in amino acids: CATSYPRGNTGELFF. CDR3 in DNA: TGTGCCACCAGTTACCCACGGGGGAACACCGGGGAGCTGTTTTTT.

This clone has only a few counts. The chain couples TRBV27 to TRBJ1-6; D might be TRBD1 (6 bases). The CDR3 runs to 15 residues. Germline lookup yields CDR1 MNHEY and CDR2 SMNVEV (reference sequence). Trimming took off 5 bases at V and 7 bases at J, with 15 bases between the two ends. CDR3 DNA sequence: TGTGCCAGCAGTACCTCGGGACACTGGAATTCACCCCTCCACTTT. It yields the protein CASSTSGHWNSPLHF.

V usage is TRBV7-9 and J usage is TRBJ2-7, with D perhaps TRBD2 (5 bases). V lost 5 bases and J 5 bases, leaving 19 bases between the germline ends. This CDR3 has 15 amino acids. Germline values: CDR1 SEHNR, CDR2 FQNEAQ (reference sequence). In DNA form, the CDR3 reads TGTGCCAGCAGCCGCATAACTAGAAGCGGTGACGAGCAGTACTTC. Amino acid sequence: CASSRITRSGDEQYF.

J is TRBJ2-1 and V is TRBV28, with TRBD1 identical over 9 bases. The V gene's germline CDR1 is MDHEN and CDR2 SYDVKM. The CDR3 is 15 amino acids. The V segment lost 7 bases and the J segment 5 bases; nucleotides outside the gene matches: 9. The CDR3 sequence is CASNSQGAGDNEQFF. In DNA, the CDR3 is TGTGCCAGCAACTCACAGGGGGCTGGCGACAATGAGCAGTTCTTC.

The chain carries TRBV10-3 and TRBJ2-1, with 7 bases fitting TRBD2. Germline loops: CDR1 ENHRY, CDR2 SYGVKD. With 4 bases clipped from V and 7 bases from J, the junction kept 1 base outside the gene matches. The CDR3 length is 12 residues. CDR3 bases: TGTGCCATCAGTGCGCGGGAGAATGAGCAGTTCTTC. Protein: CAISARENEQFF.

The chain joins TRBV19 to TRBJ1-4; no reliable D call. Germline lookup yields CDR1 LNHDA and CDR2 SQIVND (reference sequence). The CDR3 contains 12 residues. The ends were cut back, 0 bases at V and 10 bases at J, with 6 bases in the middle. The CDR3 DNA follows: TGTGCCAGTAGTATAGATTCCGGAAAACTGTTTTTT. This translates into CASSIDSGKLFF.

The chain employs TRBV27 and TRBJ1-5; no definite D call. Germline assignment: CDR1 MNHEY and CDR2 SMNVEV (reference sequence). With 3 bases removed from V and 2 bases from J, the gap between germline ends came to 8 bases. The CDR3 spans 14 residues. Here the CDR3 DNA reads TGTGCCAGCAGTTTCGGTTCTGGCAATCAGCCCCAGCATTTT. Protein sequence: CASSFGSGNQPQHF.

The chain is built from TRBV6-5 and TRBJ2-7; D is possibly TRBD2 (5 bases). Germline V gives CDR1 MNHEY, CDR2 SVGAGI. The CDR3 length is 14 residues. V lost 7 bases, J lost 3 bases, and 16 bases lay in between. CDR3 amino acids: CASIVASFGYEQYF. CDR3 sequence (DNA): TGTGCCAGCATCGTCGCTAGCTTTGGCTACGAGCAGTACTTC.

The V call is TRBV6-5, the J call TRBJ1-1; 9 positions agree with TRBD1. CDR1 is MNHEY and CDR2 is SVGAGI in the germline V gene. The CDR3 spans 13 residues. V was clipped by 6 bases and J by 6 bases; unmatched bases: 5. The CDR3 nucleotides are TGTGCCAGCAGACCGACAGGGGGGGCTGAAGCTTTCTTT. Its translation: CASRPTGGAEAFF.

The chain carries TRBV7-8 and TRBJ1-6, with 8 bases lining up with TRBD1. V dropped 1 base and J dropped 7; count of bases not matched to a gene: 3. This CDR3 spans 15 amino acids. The germline V gene encodes CDR1 SGHVS and CDR2 FQNEAQ. The CDR3 here is CASSLVRDRNSPLHF. CDR3 DNA sequence: TGTGCCAGCAGCTTAGTCCGGGACAGGAATTCACCCCTCCACTTT.

In the case of this clone: With only one base between it and a far larger clone, this is likely a read error. J is TRBJ2-7 and V is TRBV6-5, with 9 bases lining up with TRBD1. This CDR3 region has 14 residues. Germline V lookup: CDR1 MNHEY, CDR2 SVGAGI. The trim removed 6 bases at V and 3 bases at J, leaving 6 bases unmatched. The DNA of the CDR3 is TGTGCCAGCAGAACCGGGACAGGGCACTACGAGCAGTACTTC. This gives the protein CASRTGTGHYEQYF.

The rearrangement joins TRBV24-1 to TRBJ2-3, with 12 bases lining up with TRBD2. The CDR3 covers 16 residues. V lost 7 bases, J lost 6 bases, and 10 bases stayed unmatched. Germline V lookup: CDR1 KGHDR, CDR2 SFDVKD. As DNA, the CDR3 is TGTGCCACCAGGACTAGCGGGAGCCCCGGCTCGGATACGCAGTATTTT. Amino acids: CATRTSGSPGSDTQYF.

V usage is TRBV28 and J usage is TRBJ1-1; 7 nucleotides line up with TRBD1. Germline loops: CDR1 MDHEN, CDR2 SYDVKM. This CDR3 spans 13 amino acids. V lost 10 bases to trimming and J lost 3 bases; unmatched junction nucleotides: 8. CDR3 region: CAILGGAYTEAFF. The CDR3 region has the DNA TGTGCCATCCTAGGGGGCGCTTACACTGAAGCTTTCTTT.

This chain uses TRBV7-2 with TRBJ2-5, with a weak D call TRBD1 (5 bases). Trimming pared 1 base from V and 1 base from J, leaving 7 bases between. There are 14 residues in the CDR3. The V gene's germline CDR1 is SGHTA and CDR2 FQGNSA. The CDR3 nucleotides read TGTGCCAGCAGCTTAGGGGGCCGCCAAGAGACCCAGTACTTC. Protein sequence: CASSLGGRQETQYF.

The chain joins TRBV11-2 to TRBJ2-2; no definite D call. This CDR3 contains 14 residues. Germline V gene sequence: CDR1 SGHAT, CDR2 FQNNGV. The V gene lost 4 bases and the J gene lost 2 bases, with 8 bases spanning the gap. The CDR3 DNA follows: TGTGCCAGCAGCTCTATAGCAAACACCGGGGAGCTGTTTTTT. It encodes CASSSIANTGELFF.

V and J are TRBV18 and TRBJ1-6, with D maybe TRBD1 (6 bases). The length of the CDR3 is 15 residues. In germline, CDR1 is KGHSH, CDR2 LQKENI. V was clipped by 6 bases and J by 7 bases, with 16 bases between them. CDR3 nucleotides: TGTGCCAGCTCCCCCTCACAGGGACCGAATTCACCCCTCCACTTT. The encoded protein is CASSPSQGPNSPLHF. The whole variable domain, filled in from reference TRBV18 and TRBJ1-6, reads NAGVMQNPRHLVRRRGQEARLRCSPMKGHSHVYWYRQLPEEGLKFMVYLQKENIIDESGMPKERFSAEFPKEGPSILRIQQVVRGDSAAYFCASSPSQGPNSPLHFGNGTRLTVT.

This clone is a singleton in its sample. CDR3 protein: CASSAGTSGHNEQFF. Here the CDR3 DNA reads TGTGCCAGCAGTGCTGGGACTAGCGGGCACAATGAGCAGTTCTTC. The J gene is TRBJ2-1, the V gene TRBV2; 12 positions match TRBD2. With 4 bases clipped from V and 5 bases from J, the junction kept 3 bases outside the gene matches. CDR1 and CDR2 from the germline V gene are SNHLY and FYNNEI. The CDR3 spans 15 residues.

This clone was detected a few times. The J gene is TRBJ1-6, the V gene TRBV4-1; TRBD1 might be the D (6 bases). The length of the CDR3 is 13 residues. Trimming stripped 4 bases from V and 9 bases from J, with 10 bases between. Germline CDR1 reads MGHRA; CDR2 reads YSYEKL. In nucleotides, the CDR3 is TGCGCCAGCAGCCTACTAGGGGGTTCACCCCTCCACTTT. Its translation is CASSLLGGSPLHF.

V and J are TRBV11-2 and TRBJ1-4; 7 positions agree with TRBD1. Germline CDR1 is SGHAT and CDR2 is FQNNGV. Unmatched junction bases numbered 10, after V lost 5 bases and J lost 7 bases. The length of the CDR3 is 15 residues. This chain's CDR3 is CASSAPGTASEKLFF. The CDR3 region has the DNA TGTGCCAGCAGCGCACCCGGGACAGCTAGTGAAAAACTGTTTTTT.